This T cell receptor (beta chain) stems from a study of blood T cell repertoires in COVID-19 (dated by TCRdb to between 2020 and 2021). Some background on the complete study: Samples covering the acute and convalescent phases of COVID-19 were provided by collaborators in the United States, Italy and Spain. The prospective study material was composed of cDNA or gDNA derived from T cells, B-cell-depleted T cells, or PBMCs. Sample metadata almost always included a de-identified subject ID, COVID-19 status, age in years and sex. The samples were drawn from two sources: the first 160 participants of the ongoing ImmuneRACE study, and over 950 subjects contributed by 6 global collaborators. Where available, HLA class I and class II types were taken from metadata supplied by the sample provider and were not determined by assay-based typing. Subjects who had been exposed to COVID-19, were actively infected with it, or had recovered from it provided the deeply sampled blood TCRbeta repertoires that made up the dataset. The repertoires were released in a freely available public database intended as a resource for research on the immune response to SARS-CoV-2.

Comments on this clone: Its antigen target is currently unknown. Nothing much larger sits one base from this clone, and base qualities are not available.

General study outcomes and caveats: Clinical and demographic metadata were provided uncurated, with the amount varying by source and participant.

Collaborating institutions collected whole blood in K2EDTA tubes following their own protocols. For TCRbeta analysis, collaborators shipped samples in one of three forms: frozen whole blood, isolated PBMCs, or DNA extracted from either of those sample types. Including cysteine and phenylalanine, the CDR3 has 15 amino acids. The only DNA kept is the CDR3, 45 bases in frame from the first base. The germline V gene specifies SGHAT as CDR1 and FQNNGV as CDR2. V loses 2 bases, J loses 4 bases, and the germline ends lie 14 bases apart. The immunoSEQ Assay, a bias-controlled multiplex PCR, was used to amplify TCRbeta CDR3 regions from genomic DNA. For the original study's pipeline: Nucleated cell counts per sample were estimated from amplification of reference gene primers within the assay. To quantify the absolute abundance of each unique TCRbeta CDR3 rearrangement, sequence reads were collapsed and filtered. For each sample, productive Simpson clonality was calculated by taking the square root of Simpson's diversity index across productive rearrangements. The clones in this table, taken by TCRdb from immuneACCESS, are in-frame only. Not every clone is retained; where verified, under half of the shortfall comes from an unresolved V gene, and the cause of the rest is unknown. V and J calls and clone size come straight from that table; D and trimming were deduced from the DNA. Across this sample there are about 83,000 clones, with more than 75% seen only once. Jointly, the top ten make up around 21% of the sample.

The chain is assembled from TRBV11-2 and TRBJ2-5, with TRBD1 as a weak D call on 6 bases. Material for sequencing was peripheral blood. The receptor was isolated from a woman older than 75 with active or convalescent COVID-19. The nucleotide sequence reads TGTGCCAGCAGCTTAAGGACAGTGGGGGTAGAGACCCAGTACTTC. It is translated as CASSLRTVGVETQYF.